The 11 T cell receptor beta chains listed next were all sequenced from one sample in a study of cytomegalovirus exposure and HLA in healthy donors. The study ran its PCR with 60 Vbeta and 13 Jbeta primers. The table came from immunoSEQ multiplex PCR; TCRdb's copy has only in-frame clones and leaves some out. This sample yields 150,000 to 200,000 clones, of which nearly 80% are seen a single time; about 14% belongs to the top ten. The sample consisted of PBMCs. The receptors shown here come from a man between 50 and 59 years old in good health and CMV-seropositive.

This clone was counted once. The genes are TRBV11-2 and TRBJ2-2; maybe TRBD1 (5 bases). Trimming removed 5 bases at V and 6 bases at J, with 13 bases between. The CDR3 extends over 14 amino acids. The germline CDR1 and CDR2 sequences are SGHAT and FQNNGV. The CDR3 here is CASSPADRAGELFF. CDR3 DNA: TGTGCCAGCAGCCCCGCTGACAGAGCCGGGGAGCTGTTTTTT.

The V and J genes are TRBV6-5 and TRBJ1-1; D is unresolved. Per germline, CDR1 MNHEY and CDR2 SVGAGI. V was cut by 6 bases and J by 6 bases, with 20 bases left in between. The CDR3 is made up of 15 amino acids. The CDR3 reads CASRDMDGISAEAFF. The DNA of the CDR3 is TGTGCCAGCAGGGATATGGACGGGATAAGCGCTGAAGCTTTCTTT.

The CDR3 region has the DNA TGTGCCAGTAGGAGGGAGACCCAGTACTTC. Its translation: CASRRETQYF. The genes are TRBV19 and TRBJ2-5; D is uncertain. CDR3 length: 10 residues. CDR1 and CDR2 from the germline V gene are LNHDA and SQIVND (reference sequence). V lost 6 bases and J 5 bases, leaving 4 bases between the germline ends.

The CDR3 region is CASSLDIGAGANVLTF. The CDR3 DNA reads as TGTGCCAGCAGCTTAGACATCGGTGCTGGGGCCAACGTCCTGACTTTC. This chain uses TRBV11-3 with TRBJ2-6; no definite D call. CDR1 and CDR2 (germline): SGHNT, YENEEA. The CDR3 has 16 amino acids. The V and J ends lost 0 bases and 2 bases respectively, with 8 bases between them.

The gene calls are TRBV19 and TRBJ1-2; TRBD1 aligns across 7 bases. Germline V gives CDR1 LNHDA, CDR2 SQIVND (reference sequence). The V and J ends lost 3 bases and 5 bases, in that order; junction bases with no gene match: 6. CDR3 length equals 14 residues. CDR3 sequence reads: CASSIDRVHYGYTF. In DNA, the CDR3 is TGTGCCAGTAGTATTGACAGGGTACATTATGGCTACACCTTC.

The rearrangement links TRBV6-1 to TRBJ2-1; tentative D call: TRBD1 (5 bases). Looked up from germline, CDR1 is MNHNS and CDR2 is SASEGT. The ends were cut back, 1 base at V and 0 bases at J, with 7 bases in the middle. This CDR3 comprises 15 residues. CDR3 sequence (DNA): TGTGCCAGCAGTGAAGGGGGCATCTCCTACAATGAGCAGTTCTTC. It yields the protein CASSEGGISYNEQFF.

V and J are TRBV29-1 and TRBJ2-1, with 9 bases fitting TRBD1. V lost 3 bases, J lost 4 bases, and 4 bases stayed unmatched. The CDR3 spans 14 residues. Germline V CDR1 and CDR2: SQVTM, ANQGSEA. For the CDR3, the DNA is TGCAGCGTTGATATTGGACAGGGGTACAATGAGCAGTTCTTC. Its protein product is CSVDIGQGYNEQFF.

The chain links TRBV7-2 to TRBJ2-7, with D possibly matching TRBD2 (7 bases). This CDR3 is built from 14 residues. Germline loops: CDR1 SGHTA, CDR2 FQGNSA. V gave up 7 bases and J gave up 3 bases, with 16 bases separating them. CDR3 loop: CASTGGGGRYEQYF. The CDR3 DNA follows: TGTGCCAGCACCGGTGGGGGGGGGCGCTACGAGCAGTACTTC.

CDR3 region: CAWSVHPEGNTEAFF. The CDR3, as DNA: TGTGCCTGGAGTGTACACCCCGAGGGGAACACTGAAGCTTTCTTT. The rearrangement links TRBV30 to TRBJ1-1; D unclear. Between the trimmed V and J ends, which lost 0 bases and 1 base, there was a span of 12 bases. CDR1 and CDR2 from the germline V gene are GTSNPN and SVGIG (reference sequence). This CDR3 is 15 amino acids long.

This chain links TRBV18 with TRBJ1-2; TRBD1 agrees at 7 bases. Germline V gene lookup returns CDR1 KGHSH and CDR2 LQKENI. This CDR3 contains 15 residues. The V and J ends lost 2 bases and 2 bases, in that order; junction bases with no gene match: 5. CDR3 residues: CASSPSEGGNYGYTF. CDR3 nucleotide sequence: TGTGCCAGCTCACCATCAGAAGGGGGCAACTATGGCTACACCTTC.

The CDR3 loop reads CASTTGGGGYTF. In DNA form, the CDR3 reads TGTGCCAGCACAACAGGGGGCGGTGGCTACACCTTC. The J gene is TRBJ1-2, the V gene TRBV2; the match to TRBD1 covers 9 bases. V shed 7 bases, J shed 7 bases, and the junction held 4 bases outside the gene matches. The CDR3 extends over 12 amino acids. Germline values: CDR1 SNHLY, CDR2 FYNNEI. The whole variable domain, filled in from reference TRBV2 and TRBJ1-2, reads EPEVTQTPSHQVTQMGQEVILRCVPISNHLYFYWYRQILGQKVEFLVSFYNNEISEKSEIFDDQFSVERPDGSNFTLKIRSTKLEDSAMYFCASTTGGGGYTFGSGTRLTVV.